This note documents a single T cell receptor (beta chain) sequence. Per germline, CDR1 MNHEY and CDR2 SVGAGI. The V gene lost 4 bases and the J gene lost 4 bases, with 19 bases spanning the gap. This CDR3 contains 16 residues. This specimen belongs to a study of blood T cell repertoires in COVID-19. Study-level information: Samples came from the United States, Italy and Spain, spanning acute and convalescent COVID-19.

Authors' analysis steps: Reference gene primers were amplified, and this amplification served to estimate nucleated cell counts. The protocol was immunoSEQ multiplex PCR, while the TCRdb copy is restricted to in-frame clones and leaves out a portion. The V and J calls and the clone size are those of that table, but D and trimming were determined from the DNA. This sample has around 130,000 clones; approximately 86% occur once, and the top ten carry around 18%. The sequencing input was peripheral blood. The TCR comes from a woman in her 50s who had recovered from COVID-19. V usage is TRBV6-5 and J usage is TRBJ1-1; D is unresolved. CDR3 nucleotides: TGTGCCAGCAGTTCCGTCCGGGGTGGCGTGGGCACTGAAGCTTTCTTT. Translated: CASSSVRGGVGTEAFF.